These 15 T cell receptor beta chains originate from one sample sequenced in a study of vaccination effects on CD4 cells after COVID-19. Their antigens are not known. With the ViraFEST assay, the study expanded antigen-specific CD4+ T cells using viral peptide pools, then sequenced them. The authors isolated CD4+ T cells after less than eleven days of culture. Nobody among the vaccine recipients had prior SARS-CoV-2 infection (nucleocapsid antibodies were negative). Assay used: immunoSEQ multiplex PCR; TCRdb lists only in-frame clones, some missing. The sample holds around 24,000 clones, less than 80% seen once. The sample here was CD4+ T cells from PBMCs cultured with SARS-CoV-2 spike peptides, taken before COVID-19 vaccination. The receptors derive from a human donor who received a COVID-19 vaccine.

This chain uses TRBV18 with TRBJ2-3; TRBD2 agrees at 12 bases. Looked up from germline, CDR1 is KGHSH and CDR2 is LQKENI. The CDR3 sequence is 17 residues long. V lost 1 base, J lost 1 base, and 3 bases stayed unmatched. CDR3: CASSPRLAGDRTDTQYF. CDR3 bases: TGTGCCAGCTCACCACGACTAGCGGGAGACCGCACAGATACGCAGTATTTT.

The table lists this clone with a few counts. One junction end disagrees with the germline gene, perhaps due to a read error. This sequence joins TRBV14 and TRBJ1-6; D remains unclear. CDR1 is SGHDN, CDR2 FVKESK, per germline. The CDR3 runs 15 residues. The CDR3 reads CASSQAGSYYSPLHF. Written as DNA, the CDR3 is TGTGCCAGCAGCCAAGCGGGCAGCTATTATTCACCCCTCCACTTT.

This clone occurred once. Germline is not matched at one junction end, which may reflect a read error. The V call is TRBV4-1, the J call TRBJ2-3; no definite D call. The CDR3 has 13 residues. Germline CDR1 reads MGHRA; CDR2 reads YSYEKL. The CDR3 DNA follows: TGCGCCACCAGCCTAGACCCTCCAGATACGCAGTATTTT. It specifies CATSLDPPDTQYF.

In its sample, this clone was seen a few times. In DNA form, the CDR3 reads TGTGCCAGCAGCCAGAGGTGGAATGAGCAGTTCTTC. Amino acids: CASSQRWNEQFF. J is TRBJ2-1 and V is TRBV3-1 (or the pseudogene TRBV3-2); D unclear. Per germline, CDR1 LGHDT and CDR2 YNNKEL (reference sequence). The CDR3 loop spans 12 amino acids. Deletions cut 3 bases from V and 7 bases from J, with 7 bases between.

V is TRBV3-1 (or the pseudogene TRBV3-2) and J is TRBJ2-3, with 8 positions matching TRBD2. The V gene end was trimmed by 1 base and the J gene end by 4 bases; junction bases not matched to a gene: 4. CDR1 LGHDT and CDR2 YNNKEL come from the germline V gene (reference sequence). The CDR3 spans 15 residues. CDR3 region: CASSQAGGPADTQYF. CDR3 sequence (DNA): TGTGCCAGCAGCCAAGCGGGAGGGCCCGCAGATACGCAGTATTTT.

CDR3 amino acids: CASSLAGGPGKTQYF. CDR3 DNA: TGTGCCAGCAGTCTAGCGGGAGGGCCGGGAAAGACCCAGTACTTC. The chain recombines TRBV3-1 (or the pseudogene TRBV3-2) with TRBJ2-5; 12 positions match TRBD2. Germline V lookup: CDR1 LGHDT, CDR2 YNNKEL (reference sequence). The ends lost 6 bases at V and 6 bases at J; junction bases unmatched: 8. The CDR3 runs to 15 residues.

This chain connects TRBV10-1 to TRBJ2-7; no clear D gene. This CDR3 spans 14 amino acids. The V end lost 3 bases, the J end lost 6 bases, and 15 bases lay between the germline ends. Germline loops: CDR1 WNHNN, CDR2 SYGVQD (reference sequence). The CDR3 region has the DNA TGCGCCAGCAGTGACCCGAACTACCGCGGCGAGCAGTACTTC. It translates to CASSDPNYRGEQYF.

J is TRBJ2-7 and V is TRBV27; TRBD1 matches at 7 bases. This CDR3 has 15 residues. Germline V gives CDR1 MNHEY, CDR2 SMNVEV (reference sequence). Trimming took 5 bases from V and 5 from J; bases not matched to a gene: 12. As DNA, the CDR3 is TGTGCCAGCAGTATGACCGGGACAGCTCCTAACGAGCAGTACTTC. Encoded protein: CASSMTGTAPNEQYF.

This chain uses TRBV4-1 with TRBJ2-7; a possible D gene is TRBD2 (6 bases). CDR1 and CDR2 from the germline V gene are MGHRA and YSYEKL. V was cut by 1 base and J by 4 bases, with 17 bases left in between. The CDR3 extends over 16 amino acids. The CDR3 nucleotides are TGCGCCAGCAGCCAAGCTCCCCGGGAGTTGGGTTACGAGCAGTACTTC. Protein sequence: CASSQAPRELGYEQYF.

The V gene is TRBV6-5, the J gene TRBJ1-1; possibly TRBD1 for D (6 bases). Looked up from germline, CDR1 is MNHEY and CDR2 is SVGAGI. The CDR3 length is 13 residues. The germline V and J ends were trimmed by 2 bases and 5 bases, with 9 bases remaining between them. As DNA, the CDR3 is TGTGCCAGCAGTTACCTAGGGGGTACTGAAGCTTTCTTT. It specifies CASSYLGGTEAFF.

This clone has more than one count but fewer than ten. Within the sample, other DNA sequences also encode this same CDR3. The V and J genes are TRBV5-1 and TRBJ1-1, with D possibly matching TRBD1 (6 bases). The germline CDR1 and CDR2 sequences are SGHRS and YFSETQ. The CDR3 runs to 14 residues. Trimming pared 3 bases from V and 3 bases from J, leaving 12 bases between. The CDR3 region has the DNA TGCGCCAGCAGCTCTCAACCAGGGGACACTGAAGCTTTCTTT. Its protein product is CASSSQPGDTEAFF.

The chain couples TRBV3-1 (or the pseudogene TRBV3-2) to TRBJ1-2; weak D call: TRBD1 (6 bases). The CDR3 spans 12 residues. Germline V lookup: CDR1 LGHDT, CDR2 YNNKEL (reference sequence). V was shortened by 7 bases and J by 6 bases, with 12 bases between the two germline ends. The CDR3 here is CASIHRENGYTF. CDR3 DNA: TGTGCCAGCATCCACAGGGAGAATGGCTACACCTTC.

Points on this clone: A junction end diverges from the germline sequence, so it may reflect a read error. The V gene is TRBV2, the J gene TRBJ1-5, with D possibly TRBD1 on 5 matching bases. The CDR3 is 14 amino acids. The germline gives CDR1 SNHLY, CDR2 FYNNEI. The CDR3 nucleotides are TGTGCCAGCAGTGAAGCGGCGGGACCCGGTCAGGGTCTTTTT. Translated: CASSEAAGPGQGLF. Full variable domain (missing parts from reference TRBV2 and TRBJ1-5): EPEVTQTPSHQVTQMGQEVILRCVPISNHLYFYWYRQILGQKVEFLVSFYNNEISEKSEIFDDQFSVERPDGSNFTLKIRSTKLEDSAMYFCASSEAAGPGQGLFGDGTRLSIL.

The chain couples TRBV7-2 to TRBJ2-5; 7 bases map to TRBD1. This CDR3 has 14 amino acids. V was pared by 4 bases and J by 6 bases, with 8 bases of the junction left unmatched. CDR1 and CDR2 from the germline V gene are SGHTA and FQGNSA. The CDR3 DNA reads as TGTGCCAGCAGCTCCAGGGGGACAGAGAAGACCCAGTACTTC. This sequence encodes CASSSRGTEKTQYF.

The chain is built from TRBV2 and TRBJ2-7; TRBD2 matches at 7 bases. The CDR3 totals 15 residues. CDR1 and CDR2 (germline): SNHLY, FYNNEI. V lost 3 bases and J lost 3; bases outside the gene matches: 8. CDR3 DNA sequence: TGTGCCAGCAGTGATTGGCCTAGCGGAGACTACGAGCAGTACTTC. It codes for CASSDWPSGDYEQYF.